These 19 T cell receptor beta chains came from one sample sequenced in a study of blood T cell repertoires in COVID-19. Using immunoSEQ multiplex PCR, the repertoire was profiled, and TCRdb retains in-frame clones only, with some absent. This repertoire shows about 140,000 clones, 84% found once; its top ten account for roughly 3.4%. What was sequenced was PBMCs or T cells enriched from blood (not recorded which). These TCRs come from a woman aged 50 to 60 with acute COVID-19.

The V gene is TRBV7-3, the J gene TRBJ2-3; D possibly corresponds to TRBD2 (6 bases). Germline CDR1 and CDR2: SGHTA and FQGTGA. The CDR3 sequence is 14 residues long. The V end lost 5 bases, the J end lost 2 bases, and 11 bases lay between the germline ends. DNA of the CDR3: TGTGCCAGCAGCCCCGGGACTGCCACAGATACGCAGTATTTT. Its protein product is CASSPGTATDTQYF.

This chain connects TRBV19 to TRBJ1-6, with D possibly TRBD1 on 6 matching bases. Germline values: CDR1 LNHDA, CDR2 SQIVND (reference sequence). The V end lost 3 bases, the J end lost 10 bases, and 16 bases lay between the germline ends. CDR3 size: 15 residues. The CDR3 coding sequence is TGTGCCAGTAGTATCAGTCTGCAGGGGCGGTCACCCCTCCACTTT. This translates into CASSISLQGRSPLHF.

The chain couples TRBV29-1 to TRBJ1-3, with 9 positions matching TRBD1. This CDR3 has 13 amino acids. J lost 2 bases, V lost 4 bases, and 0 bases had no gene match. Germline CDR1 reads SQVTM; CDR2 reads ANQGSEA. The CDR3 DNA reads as TGCAGCGTTGGGGACAGGGCTGGAAACACCATATATTTT. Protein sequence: CSVGDRAGNTIYF.

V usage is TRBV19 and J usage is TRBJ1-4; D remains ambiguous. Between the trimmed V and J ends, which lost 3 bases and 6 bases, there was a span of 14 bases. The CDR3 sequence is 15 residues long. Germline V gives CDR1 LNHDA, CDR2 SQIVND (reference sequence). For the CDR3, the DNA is TGTGCCAGTAGTATTCTCGGCGGTTTCGATGAAAAACTGTTTTTT. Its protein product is CASSILGGFDEKLFF.

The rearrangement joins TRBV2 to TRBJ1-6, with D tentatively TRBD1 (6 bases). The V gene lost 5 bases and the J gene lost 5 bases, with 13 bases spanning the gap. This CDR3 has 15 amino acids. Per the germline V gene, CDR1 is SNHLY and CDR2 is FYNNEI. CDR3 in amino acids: CASSLRTANNSPLHF. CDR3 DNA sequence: TGTGCCAGCAGTTTACGGACAGCGAATAATTCACCCCTCCACTTT.

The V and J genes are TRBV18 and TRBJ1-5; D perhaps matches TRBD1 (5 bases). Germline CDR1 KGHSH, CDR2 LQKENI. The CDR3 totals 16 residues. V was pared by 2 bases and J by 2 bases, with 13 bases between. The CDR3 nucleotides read TGTGCCAGCTCACCATCCGCGGGGGGTGGCAATCAGCCCCAGCATTTT. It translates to CASSPSAGGGNQPQHF.

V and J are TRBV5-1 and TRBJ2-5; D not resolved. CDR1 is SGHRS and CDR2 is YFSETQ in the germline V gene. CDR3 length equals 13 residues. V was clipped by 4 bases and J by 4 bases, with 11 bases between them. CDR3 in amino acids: CASSPQSRETQYF. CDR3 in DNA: TGCGCCAGCAGCCCCCAAAGCCGAGAGACCCAGTACTTC.

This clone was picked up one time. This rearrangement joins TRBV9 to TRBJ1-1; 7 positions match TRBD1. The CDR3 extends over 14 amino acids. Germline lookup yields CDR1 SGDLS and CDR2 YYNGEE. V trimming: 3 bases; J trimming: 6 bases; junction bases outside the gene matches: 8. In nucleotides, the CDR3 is TGTGCCAGCAGCGACAGGGGTGGGTTTTCTGAAGCTTTCTTT. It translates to CASSDRGGFSEAFF.

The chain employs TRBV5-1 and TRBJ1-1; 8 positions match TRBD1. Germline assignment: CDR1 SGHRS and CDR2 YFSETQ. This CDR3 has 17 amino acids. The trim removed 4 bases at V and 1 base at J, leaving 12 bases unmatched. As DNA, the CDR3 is TGCGCCAGCAGCACCGGAGGAATAGGACAGGGGAACACTGAAGCTTTCTTT. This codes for CASSTGGIGQGNTEAFF.

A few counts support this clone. This CDR3 reads CASRGTGGYNEQFF. The CDR3 DNA is TGTGCCAGCAGGGGGACAGGGGGTTACAATGAGCAGTTCTTC. The chain employs TRBV7-9 and TRBJ2-1; TRBD1 matches at 11 bases. J was trimmed by 4 bases and V by 6 bases; bases with no gene match: 2. CDR1 and CDR2 from the germline V gene are SEHNR and FQNEAQ (reference sequence). The CDR3 spans 14 residues.

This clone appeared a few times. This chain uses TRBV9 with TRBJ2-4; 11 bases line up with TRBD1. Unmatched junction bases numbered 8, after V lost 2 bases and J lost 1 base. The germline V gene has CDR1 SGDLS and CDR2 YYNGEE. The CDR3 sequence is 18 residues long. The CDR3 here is CASSVGQGVPTAKNIQYF. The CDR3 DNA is TGTGCCAGCAGCGTGGGACAGGGGGTCCCTACCGCCAAAAACATTCAGTACTTC.

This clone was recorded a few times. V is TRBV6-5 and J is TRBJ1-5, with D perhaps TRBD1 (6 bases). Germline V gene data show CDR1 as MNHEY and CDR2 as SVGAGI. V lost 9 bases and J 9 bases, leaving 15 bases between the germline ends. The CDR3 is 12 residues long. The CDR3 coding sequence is TGTGCCAGTGGACGGCTACAGGGGCCCCAGCATTTT. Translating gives CASGRLQGPQHF.

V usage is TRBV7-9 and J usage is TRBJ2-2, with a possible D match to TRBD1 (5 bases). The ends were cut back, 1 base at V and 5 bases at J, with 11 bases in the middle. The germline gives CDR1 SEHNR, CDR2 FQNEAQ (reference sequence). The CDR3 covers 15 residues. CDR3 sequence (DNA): TGTGCCAGCAGCTTAGTTGGGGCACGGACCGGGGAGCTGTTTTTT. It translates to CASSLVGARTGELFF.

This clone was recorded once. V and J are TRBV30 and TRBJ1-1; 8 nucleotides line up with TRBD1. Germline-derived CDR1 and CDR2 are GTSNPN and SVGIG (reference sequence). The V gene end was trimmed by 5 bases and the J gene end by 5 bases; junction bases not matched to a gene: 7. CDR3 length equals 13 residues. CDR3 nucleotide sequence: TGTGCCTGGTCCCAGACAGGGGAGACTGAAGCTTTCTTT. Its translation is CAWSQTGETEAFF.

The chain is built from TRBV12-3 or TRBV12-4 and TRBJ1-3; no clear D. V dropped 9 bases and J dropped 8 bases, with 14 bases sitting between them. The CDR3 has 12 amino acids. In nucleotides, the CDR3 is TGTGCCAGTGCGTTCGGGGAATACACCATATATTTT. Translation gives CASAFGEYTIYF.

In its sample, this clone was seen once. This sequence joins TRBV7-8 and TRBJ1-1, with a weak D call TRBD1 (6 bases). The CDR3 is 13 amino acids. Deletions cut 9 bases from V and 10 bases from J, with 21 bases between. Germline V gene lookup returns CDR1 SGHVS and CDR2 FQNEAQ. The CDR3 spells CASIPGHQRGAFF. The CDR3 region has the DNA TGTGCCAGTATCCCGGGACATCAAAGGGGAGCTTTCTTT.

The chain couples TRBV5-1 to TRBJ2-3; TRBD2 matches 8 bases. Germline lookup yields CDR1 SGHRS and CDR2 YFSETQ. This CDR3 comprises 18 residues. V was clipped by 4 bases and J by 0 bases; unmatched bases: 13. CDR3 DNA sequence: TGCGCCAGCAGCCGCAACCCCCTTGCGGGAGGTAGCACAGATACGCAGTATTTT. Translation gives CASSRNPLAGGSTDTQYF.

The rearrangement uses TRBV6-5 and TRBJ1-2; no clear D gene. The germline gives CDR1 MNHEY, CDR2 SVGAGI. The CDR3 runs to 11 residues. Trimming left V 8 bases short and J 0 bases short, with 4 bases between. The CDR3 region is CASHSNYGYTF. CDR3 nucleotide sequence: TGTGCCAGCCACTCTAACTATGGCTACACCTTC.

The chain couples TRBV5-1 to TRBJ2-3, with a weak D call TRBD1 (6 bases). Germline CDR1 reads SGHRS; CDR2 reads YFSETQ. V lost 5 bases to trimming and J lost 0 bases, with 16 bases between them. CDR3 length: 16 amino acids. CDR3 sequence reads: CASRGGAATSTDTQYF. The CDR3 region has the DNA TGCGCCAGCAGAGGGGGAGCTGCGACTAGCACAGATACGCAGTATTTT.